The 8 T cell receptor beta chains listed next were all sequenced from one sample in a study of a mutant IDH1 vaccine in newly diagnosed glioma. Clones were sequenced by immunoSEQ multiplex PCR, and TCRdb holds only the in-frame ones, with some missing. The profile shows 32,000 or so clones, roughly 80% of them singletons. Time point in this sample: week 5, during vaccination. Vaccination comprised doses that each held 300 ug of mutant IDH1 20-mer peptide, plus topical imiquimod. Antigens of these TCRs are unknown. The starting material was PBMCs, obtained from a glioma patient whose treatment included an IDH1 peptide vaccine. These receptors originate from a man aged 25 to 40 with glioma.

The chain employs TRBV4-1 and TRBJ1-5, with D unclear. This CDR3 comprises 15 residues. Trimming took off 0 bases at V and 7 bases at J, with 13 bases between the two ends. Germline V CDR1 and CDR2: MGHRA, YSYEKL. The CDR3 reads CASSQEFLAGQPQHF. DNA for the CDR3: TGCGCCAGCAGCCAAGAGTTCCTAGCGGGGCAGCCCCAGCATTTT.

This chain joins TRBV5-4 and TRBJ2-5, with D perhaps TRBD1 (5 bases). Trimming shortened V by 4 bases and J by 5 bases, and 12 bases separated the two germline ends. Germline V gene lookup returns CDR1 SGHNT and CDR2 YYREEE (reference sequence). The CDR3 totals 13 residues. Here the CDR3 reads CASSLWTSETQYF. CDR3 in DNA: TGTGCCAGCAGCCTATGGACATCGGAGACCCAGTACTTC.

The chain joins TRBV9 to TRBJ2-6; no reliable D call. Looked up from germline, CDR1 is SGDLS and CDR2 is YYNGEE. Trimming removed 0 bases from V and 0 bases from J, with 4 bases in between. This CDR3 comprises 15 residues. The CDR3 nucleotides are TGTGCCAGCAGCGTAGAGGGCTCTGGGGCCAACGTCCTGACTTTC. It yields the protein CASSVEGSGANVLTF.

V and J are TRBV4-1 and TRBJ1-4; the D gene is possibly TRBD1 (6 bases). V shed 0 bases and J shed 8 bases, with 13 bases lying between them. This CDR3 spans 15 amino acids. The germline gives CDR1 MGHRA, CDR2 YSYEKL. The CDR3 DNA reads TGCGCCAGCAGCCAAGATCAAGGCAGGGGAGAAAAACTGTTTTTT. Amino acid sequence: CASSQDQGRGEKLFF.

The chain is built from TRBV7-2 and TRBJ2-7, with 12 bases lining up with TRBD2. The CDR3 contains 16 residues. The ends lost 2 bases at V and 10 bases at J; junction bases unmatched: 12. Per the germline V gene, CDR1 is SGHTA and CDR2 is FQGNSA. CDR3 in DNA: TGTGCCAGCAGCTTAAACAGAAGGACTAGCGGGACTAGTCAGTACTTC. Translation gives CASSLNRRTSGTSQYF.

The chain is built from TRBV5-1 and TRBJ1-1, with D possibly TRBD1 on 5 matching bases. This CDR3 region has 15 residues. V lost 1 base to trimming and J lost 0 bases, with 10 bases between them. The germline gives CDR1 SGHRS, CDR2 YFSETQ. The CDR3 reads CASSLMGTVNTEAFF. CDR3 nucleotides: TGCGCCAGCAGCTTGATGGGGACTGTGAACACTGAAGCTTTCTTT.

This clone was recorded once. The CDR3: CASSLDRGGAMDEKLFF. The CDR3 DNA reads TGTGCCAGCAGCTTGGACCGGGGGGGGGCGATGGATGAAAAACTGTTTTTT. The rearrangement joins TRBV5-6 to TRBJ1-4, with D perhaps matching TRBD1 (6 bases). Germline assignment: CDR1 SGHDT and CDR2 YYEEEE. The V end lost 0 bases, the J end lost 6 bases, and 18 bases lay between the germline ends. The CDR3 consists of 17 residues.

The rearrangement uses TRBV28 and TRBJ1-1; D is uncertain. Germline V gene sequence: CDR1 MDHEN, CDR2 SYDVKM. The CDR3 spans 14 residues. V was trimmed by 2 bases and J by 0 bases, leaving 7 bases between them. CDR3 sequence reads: CASSLELMNTEAFF. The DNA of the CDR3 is TGTGCCAGCAGTTTAGAACTTATGAACACTGAAGCTTTCTTT.